Below, 16 T cell receptor beta chains from the same sample are listed, as sequenced in a study of blood T cell repertoires in COVID-19. TCRdb's table, derived via immunoSEQ multiplex PCR, lists solely in-frame clones and lacks some. The table records approximately 90,000 clones, around 85% of them present only once. Specimen: peripheral blood. These receptors originate from a man aged 80 or over with active or convalescent COVID-19.

The gene calls are TRBV9 and TRBJ2-5; maybe TRBD2 (7 bases). This CDR3 is 15 amino acids long. V lost 3 bases and J 4 bases, leaving 16 bases between the germline ends. The germline V gene encodes CDR1 SGDLS and CDR2 YYNGEE. CDR3 sequence reads: CASSAWGGSTETQYF. The CDR3 nucleotides read TGTGCCAGCAGCGCCTGGGGGGGCAGTACAGAGACCCAGTACTTC.

The chain joins TRBV10-1 to TRBJ1-2, with a weak D call TRBD1 (5 bases). V lost 0 bases and J lost 7, with 15 bases in between. The CDR3 extends over 15 amino acids. The germline CDR1 and CDR2 sequences are WNHNN and SYGVQD (reference sequence). The chain's CDR3 is CASSESSREGAGYTF. As DNA, the CDR3 is TGCGCCAGCAGTGAGTCGAGCAGGGAGGGAGCTGGCTACACCTTC.

The J gene is TRBJ1-2, the V gene TRBV9; D not certain. CDR1 and CDR2 (germline): SGDLS, YYNGEE. V gave up 0 bases and J gave up 8 bases, with 8 bases separating them. The CDR3 consists of 12 residues. CDR3 bases: TGTGCCAGCAGCGTAGGAACTTGGGGCTACACCTTC. Protein sequence: CASSVGTWGYTF.

The rearrangement joins TRBV4-1 to TRBJ2-7; 7 positions agree with TRBD1. Unmatched junction bases numbered 12, after V lost 5 bases and J lost 5 bases. The length of the CDR3 is 15 residues. CDR1 and CDR2 from the germline V gene are MGHRA and YSYEKL. Here the CDR3 reads CASSSRQGSGDEQYF. DNA for the CDR3: TGCGCCAGCAGCTCTCGACAGGGCTCAGGGGACGAGCAGTACTTC.

This clone was recorded many times. This sequence joins TRBV9 and TRBJ1-2, with unresolved D. The length of the CDR3 is 13 residues. Germline CDR1 reads SGDLS; CDR2 reads YYNGEE. With 0 bases removed from V and 8 bases from J, the gap between germline ends came to 11 bases. In DNA form, the CDR3 reads TGTGCCAGCAGCGTAGCTTTGCTTGAGGGCTACACCTTC. Amino acid sequence: CASSVALLEGYTF.

The rearrangement links TRBV5-1 to TRBJ1-6; D is unresolved. Germline-derived CDR1 and CDR2 are SGHRS and YFSETQ. Trimming removed 0 bases at V and 6 bases at J, with 10 bases between. The CDR3 contains 15 residues. The CDR3 loop is CASSLGVRGNSPLHF. CDR3 in DNA: TGCGCCAGCAGCTTGGGGGTACGGGGTAATTCACCCCTCCACTTT. The whole variable domain, remainder taken from reference TRBV5-1 and TRBJ1-6, is KAGVTQTPRYLIKTRGQQVTLSCSPISGHRSVSWYQQTPGQGLQFLFEYFSETQRNKGNFPGRFSGRQFSNSRSEMNVSTLELGDSALYLCASSLGVRGNSPLHFGNGTRLTVT.

This chain links TRBV28 with TRBJ2-5; possible D gene TRBD2, 5 bases. Germline CDR1 and CDR2: MDHEN and SYDVKM. The CDR3 is 17 residues long. Trimming removed 1 base from V and 5 bases from J, with 20 bases in between. The CDR3 protein is CASSLYVGGLREETQYF. CDR3 DNA sequence: TGTGCCAGCAGTTTATATGTCGGCGGATTGAGGGAGGAGACCCAGTACTTC.

The chain combines TRBV4-1 with TRBJ1-5, with D possibly TRBD1 on 5 matching bases. V was pared by 0 bases and J by 3 bases, with 12 bases between. CDR1 and CDR2 from the germline V gene are MGHRA and YSYEKL. The CDR3 sequence is 16 residues long. CDR3 sequence: CASSQEVSRDNQPQHF. CDR3 DNA: TGCGCCAGCAGCCAAGAGGTCAGCAGGGACAATCAGCCCCAGCATTTT.

This clone has at least ten counts. The rearrangement links TRBV6-1 to TRBJ1-1; maybe TRBD1 (6 bases). Looked up from germline, CDR1 is MNHNS and CDR2 is SASEGT. V was trimmed by 0 bases and J by 4 bases, leaving 6 bases between them. The CDR3 is 13 amino acids. The CDR3 DNA reads TGTGCCAGCAGTGAAGCAGGGGGCACTGAAGCTTTCTTT. It encodes CASSEAGGTEAFF.

V gene TRBV7-2 combines with J gene TRBJ2-5, with a weak D call TRBD2 (6 bases). Trimming removed 3 bases from V and 5 bases from J, with 22 bases in between. Looked up from germline, CDR1 is SGHTA and CDR2 is FQGNSA. The CDR3 extends over 17 amino acids. In nucleotides, the CDR3 is TGTGCCAGCAGCTTTTCGGAGGGGTCTTTCAGTGGGGAGACCCAGTACTTC. Translating gives CASSFSEGSFSGETQYF.

This rearrangement joins TRBV2 to TRBJ1-1, with 7 bases aligning to TRBD1. CDR3 size: 13 residues. The germline V gene encodes CDR1 SNHLY and CDR2 FYNNEI. V trimming: 4 bases; J trimming: 7 bases; junction bases outside the gene matches: 6. CDR3 region: CASSAQGWGEAFF. DNA of the CDR3: TGTGCCAGCAGTGCACAGGGGTGGGGTGAAGCTTTCTTT.

This rearrangement joins TRBV27 to TRBJ1-4; no clear D. The CDR3 is made up of 14 amino acids. The V end was cut by 7 bases, the J end by 2 bases, with 11 bases between. From germline, CDR1 is MNHEY and CDR2 SMNVEV (reference sequence). The CDR3 spells CASKKGGTNEKLFF. As DNA, the CDR3 is TGTGCCAGCAAAAAGGGAGGGACTAATGAAAAACTGTTTTTT.

The DNA of the CDR3 is TGTGCCAGCAGCGTAGGACCCCTAGCGGGGCAAGAGACCCAGTACTTC. Amino acids: CASSVGPLAGQETQYF. The rearrangement joins TRBV9 to TRBJ2-5; 9 bases align to TRBD2. The CDR3 is 16 amino acids. Germline-derived CDR1 and CDR2 are SGDLS and YYNGEE. V trimming: 0 bases; J trimming: 2 bases; junction bases outside the gene matches: 5.

This chain uses TRBV6-2 or TRBV6-3 with TRBJ2-2; TRBD2 is a possible D gene (6 bases). CDR1 and CDR2 from the germline V gene are MNHEY and SVGEGT. The CDR3 runs 14 residues. Trimming took 2 bases from V and 5 from J, leaving 9 bases between them. Here the CDR3 reads CASSYVGRTGELFF. As DNA, the CDR3 is TGTGCCAGCAGTTACGTAGGGAGGACCGGGGAGCTGTTTTTT.

V is TRBV3-1 (or the pseudogene TRBV3-2) and J is TRBJ1-3; 8 nucleotides agree with TRBD1. CDR1 and CDR2 (germline): LGHDT, YNNKEL (reference sequence). V dropped 4 bases and J dropped 4; count of bases not matched to a gene: 3. This CDR3 region has 14 residues. The CDR3 DNA sequence: TGTGCCAGCAGCCCGGGACAGGTCGGAAACACCATATATTTT. Translation: CASSPGQVGNTIYF.

This clone was seen only once. The genes are TRBV2 and TRBJ1-4, with D tentatively TRBD1 (5 bases). The ends were cut back, 11 bases at V and 1 base at J, with 17 bases in the middle. Germline CDR1 reads SNHLY; CDR2 reads FYNNEI. The CDR3 is made up of 15 amino acids. The CDR3: CAGSGYPRTNEKLFF. CDR3 DNA: TGTGCCGGCTCAGGGTACCCTCGAACTAATGAAAAACTGTTTTTT. Full variable domain (outside the CDR3, taken from reference TRBV2 and TRBJ1-4): EPEVTQTPSHQVTQMGQEVILRCVPISNHLYFYWYRQILGQKVEFLVSFYNNEISEKSEIFDDQFSVERPDGSNFTLKIRSTKLEDSAMYFCAGSGYPRTNEKLFFGSGTQLSVL.